A single sample gave rise to the 18 T cell receptor beta chains below, sequenced in a study of OX40 agonist ivuxolimab in advanced cancers. Clones were sequenced by immunoSEQ multiplex PCR, and TCRdb holds only the in-frame ones, with some missing. The data show 65,000 to 85,000 clones, with about 85% seen just once and around 2% held by the top ten. The material sequenced was CD4+ or CD8+ T cells sorted from blood, taken in a trial of the OX40 agonist ivuxolimab. The receptors stem from an adult with an advanced solid tumor such as melanoma, head and neck, liver or kidney cancer.

This clone has ten or more counts. The chain couples TRBV6-4 to TRBJ1-4; a weak D match, TRBD1 (5 bases). Trimming removed 5 bases from V and 7 bases from J, with 11 bases in between. The CDR3 has 13 residues. From germline, CDR1 is MRHNA and CDR2 SNTAGT. The CDR3 bases are TGTGCCAGCAGTTTCAACGGGGGTGAAAAACTGTTTTTT. It codes for CASSFNGGEKLFF.

This clone occurred once. The chain has TRBV15 and TRBJ2-5; no clear D. Germline CDR1 LNHNV, CDR2 YYDKDF (reference sequence). V lost 2 bases to trimming and J lost 5 bases, with 6 bases between them. The CDR3 consists of 12 residues. The CDR3: CATSRPAETQYF. The CDR3 coding sequence is TGTGCCACCAGCAGACCGGCGGAGACCCAGTACTTC.

V gene TRBV7-2 combines with J gene TRBJ2-7, with D perhaps matching TRBD1 (5 bases). The CDR3 consists of 13 residues. The germline V and J ends were trimmed by 5 bases and 0 bases, with 8 bases remaining between them. The germline CDR1 and CDR2 sequences are SGHTA and FQGNSA. CDR3 protein: CASSDRNSYEQYF. The CDR3 DNA reads as TGTGCCAGCAGCGACAGAAACTCCTACGAGCAGTACTTC. The full variable domain, completed using reference TRBV7-2 and TRBJ2-7, is GAGVSQSPSNKVTEKGKDVELRCDPISGHTALYWYRQSLGQGLEFLIYFQGNSAPDKSGLPSDRFSAERTGGSVSTLTIQRTQQEDSAVYLCASSDRNSYEQYFGPGTRLTVT.

The gene calls are TRBV5-1 and TRBJ2-1, with 13 bases matching TRBD2. Germline V gene lookup returns CDR1 SGHRS and CDR2 YFSETQ. This CDR3 contains 14 residues. Trimming removed 6 bases from V and 9 bases from J; junction bases left unmatched: 6. The CDR3 region is CASTGLAGDGEQFF. In DNA form, the CDR3 reads TGCGCCAGCACCGGACTAGCGGGAGACGGTGAGCAGTTCTTC. Variable domain in full (rest from reference TRBV5-1 and TRBJ2-1): KAGVTQTPRYLIKTRGQQVTLSCSPISGHRSVSWYQQTPGQGLQFLFEYFSETQRNKGNFPGRFSGRQFSNSRSEMNVSTLELGDSALYLCASTGLAGDGEQFFGPGTRLTVL.

This chain joins TRBV19 and TRBJ1-5; D is unclear. The CDR3 totals 14 residues. Germline assignment: CDR1 LNHDA and CDR2 SQIVND (reference sequence). Trimming shortened V by 3 bases and J by 6 bases, and 12 bases separated the two germline ends. For the CDR3, the DNA is TGTGCCAGTAGTATGCCTGGAGGGAGTCAGCCCCAGCATTTT. Translated, it gives CASSMPGGSQPQHF.

V usage is TRBV18 and J usage is TRBJ1-1; 7 bases match TRBD1. The V segment lost 1 base and the J segment 4 bases; nucleotides outside the gene matches: 3. The CDR3 consists of 14 residues. The germline gives CDR1 KGHSH, CDR2 LQKENI. In DNA form, the CDR3 reads TGTGCCAGCTCACCACAGGGGGCGGTCACTGAAGCTTTCTTT. Encoded protein: CASSPQGAVTEAFF.

This chain connects TRBV7-8 to TRBJ2-3, with D hard to call. CDR1 and CDR2 from the germline V gene are SGHVS and FQNEAQ. V lost 3 bases to trimming and J lost 5 bases, with 6 bases between them. The CDR3 runs to 12 residues. CDR3 bases: TGTGCCAGCAGCTTCAAACAAGATACGCAGTATTTT. Residues: CASSFKQDTQYF.

J is TRBJ1-5 and V is TRBV28; D not resolved. The CDR3 loop spans 17 amino acids. The germline gives CDR1 MDHEN, CDR2 SYDVKM. Deletions cut 5 bases from V and 3 bases from J, with 20 bases between. The CDR3 here is CASSPPPMTDFNQPQHF. CDR3 nucleotide sequence: TGTGCCAGCAGTCCACCCCCCATGACGGACTTCAATCAGCCCCAGCATTTT.

The V gene is TRBV6-5, the J gene TRBJ2-7; a possible D gene is TRBD2 (6 bases). Germline-derived CDR1 and CDR2 are MNHEY and SVGAGI. Trimming removed 7 bases at V and 6 bases at J, with 16 bases between. The CDR3 loop spans 13 amino acids. The CDR3 sequence: CASNRRETLEQYF. CDR3 sequence (DNA): TGTGCCAGCAACCGGAGGGAGACCCTCGAGCAGTACTTC.

The chain uses TRBV28 and TRBJ1-2; tentative D call: TRBD1 (5 bases). V lost 6 bases and J lost 7, with 12 bases in between. The CDR3 is 12 residues long. The germline CDR1 and CDR2 sequences are MDHEN and SYDVKM. CDR3 nucleotide sequence: TGTGCCAGCAGCCCCCTAGGGACTGGCTACACCTTC. Translation: CASSPLGTGYTF.

The J gene is TRBJ1-6, the V gene TRBV6-1; the D is unclear. The CDR3 runs 18 residues. The V end was cut by 2 bases, the J end by 7 bases, with 21 bases between. CDR1 MNHNS and CDR2 SASEGT come from the germline V gene. Here the CDR3 reads CASSESRARLLGNSPLHF. As DNA, the CDR3 is TGTGCCAGCAGTGAAAGCCGGGCCAGGCTTTTAGGAAATTCACCCCTCCACTTT.

The chain recombines TRBV18 with TRBJ2-5; D is perhaps TRBD1 (5 bases). Germline CDR1 KGHSH, CDR2 LQKENI. The V end was cut by 2 bases, the J end by 4 bases, with 14 bases between. The CDR3 sequence is 15 residues long. CDR3 protein: CASSPAVRVGETQYF. CDR3 nucleotide sequence: TGTGCCAGCTCACCAGCAGTCAGGGTGGGAGAGACCCAGTACTTC. Based on the CDR3 plus reference TRBV18 and TRBJ2-5, the full variable domain is NAGVMQNPRHLVRRRGQEARLRCSPMKGHSHVYWYRQLPEEGLKFMVYLQKENIIDESGMPKERFSAEFPKEGPSILRIQQVVRGDSAAYFCASSPAVRVGETQYFGPGTRLLVL.

The rearrangement uses TRBV28 and TRBJ1-4; D ambiguous. Trimming pared 5 bases from V and 0 bases from J, leaving 7 bases between. This CDR3 has 14 amino acids. The germline gives CDR1 MDHEN, CDR2 SYDVKM. The CDR3 region is CASSGLATNEKLFF. CDR3 coding DNA: TGTGCCAGCAGTGGACTTGCAACTAATGAAAAACTGTTTTTT. Together with reference TRBV28 and TRBJ1-4, the CDR3 gives the full variable domain: DVKVTQSSRYLVKRTGEKVFLECVQDMDHENMFWYRQDPGLGLRLIYFSYDVKMKEKGDIPEGYSVSREKKERFSLILESASTNQTSMYLCASSGLATNEKLFFGSGTQLSVL.

The J gene is TRBJ2-3, the V gene TRBV12-5, with 10 nucleotides matching TRBD2. V lost 1 base to trimming and J lost 4 bases; unmatched junction nucleotides: 2. The CDR3 is 15 amino acids. Germline CDR1 LGHNT, CDR2 FRNRAP. The CDR3 sequence: CASGLGLAGADTQYF. The DNA of the CDR3 is TGTGCTAGTGGTTTGGGGCTAGCGGGGGCAGATACGCAGTATTTT.

This chain uses TRBV5-4 with TRBJ2-4; no definite D call. V lost 2 bases and J 3 bases, leaving 9 bases between the germline ends. Per the germline V gene, CDR1 is SGHNT and CDR2 is YYREEE (reference sequence). The CDR3 is 14 amino acids. CDR3 in amino acids: CASSLTGGKNIQYF. CDR3 coding DNA: TGTGCCAGCAGCTTAACGGGTGGCAAAAACATTCAGTACTTC. The complete variable domain, with remaining parts taken from reference TRBV5-4 and TRBJ2-4, reads ETGVTQSPTHLIKTRGQQVTLRCSSQSGHNTVSWYQQALGQGPQFIFQYYREEENGRGNFPPRFSGLQFPNYSSELNVNALELDDSALYLCASSLTGGKNIQYFGAGTRLSVL.

V usage is TRBV7-6 and J usage is TRBJ2-1, with D maybe TRBD2 (6 bases). CDR1 is SGHVS and CDR2 is FNYEAQ in the germline V gene. V dropped 6 bases and J dropped 7 bases, with 16 bases sitting between them. The CDR3 extends over 14 amino acids. The CDR3: CASSPGDFGNEQFF. CDR3 nucleotide sequence: TGTGCCAGCAGTCCGGGGGATTTTGGGAATGAGCAGTTCTTC.

The chain uses TRBV19 and TRBJ2-1, with TRBD2 identical over 9 bases. Germline V gene data show CDR1 as LNHDA and CDR2 as SQIVND (reference sequence). J gave up 10 bases and V 5 bases, and 15 bases lay outside the gene matches. CDR3 size: 16 residues. The CDR3: CASSSRSASGVGEQFF. The DNA for the CDR3 is TGTGCCAGTAGTTCCCGGTCGGCTAGCGGGGTGGGGGAGCAGTTCTTC.

This clone was recorded a few times. This sequence joins TRBV7-9 and TRBJ1-5; 9 positions agree with TRBD1. The ends lost 4 bases at V and 2 bases at J; junction bases unmatched: 6. From germline, CDR1 is SEHNR and CDR2 FQNEAQ (reference sequence). This CDR3 comprises 16 residues. As DNA, the CDR3 is TGTGCCAGCAGCTCCGGGACAGGGTTGGGCAATCAGCCCCAGCATTTT. Translation gives CASSSGTGLGNQPQHF.